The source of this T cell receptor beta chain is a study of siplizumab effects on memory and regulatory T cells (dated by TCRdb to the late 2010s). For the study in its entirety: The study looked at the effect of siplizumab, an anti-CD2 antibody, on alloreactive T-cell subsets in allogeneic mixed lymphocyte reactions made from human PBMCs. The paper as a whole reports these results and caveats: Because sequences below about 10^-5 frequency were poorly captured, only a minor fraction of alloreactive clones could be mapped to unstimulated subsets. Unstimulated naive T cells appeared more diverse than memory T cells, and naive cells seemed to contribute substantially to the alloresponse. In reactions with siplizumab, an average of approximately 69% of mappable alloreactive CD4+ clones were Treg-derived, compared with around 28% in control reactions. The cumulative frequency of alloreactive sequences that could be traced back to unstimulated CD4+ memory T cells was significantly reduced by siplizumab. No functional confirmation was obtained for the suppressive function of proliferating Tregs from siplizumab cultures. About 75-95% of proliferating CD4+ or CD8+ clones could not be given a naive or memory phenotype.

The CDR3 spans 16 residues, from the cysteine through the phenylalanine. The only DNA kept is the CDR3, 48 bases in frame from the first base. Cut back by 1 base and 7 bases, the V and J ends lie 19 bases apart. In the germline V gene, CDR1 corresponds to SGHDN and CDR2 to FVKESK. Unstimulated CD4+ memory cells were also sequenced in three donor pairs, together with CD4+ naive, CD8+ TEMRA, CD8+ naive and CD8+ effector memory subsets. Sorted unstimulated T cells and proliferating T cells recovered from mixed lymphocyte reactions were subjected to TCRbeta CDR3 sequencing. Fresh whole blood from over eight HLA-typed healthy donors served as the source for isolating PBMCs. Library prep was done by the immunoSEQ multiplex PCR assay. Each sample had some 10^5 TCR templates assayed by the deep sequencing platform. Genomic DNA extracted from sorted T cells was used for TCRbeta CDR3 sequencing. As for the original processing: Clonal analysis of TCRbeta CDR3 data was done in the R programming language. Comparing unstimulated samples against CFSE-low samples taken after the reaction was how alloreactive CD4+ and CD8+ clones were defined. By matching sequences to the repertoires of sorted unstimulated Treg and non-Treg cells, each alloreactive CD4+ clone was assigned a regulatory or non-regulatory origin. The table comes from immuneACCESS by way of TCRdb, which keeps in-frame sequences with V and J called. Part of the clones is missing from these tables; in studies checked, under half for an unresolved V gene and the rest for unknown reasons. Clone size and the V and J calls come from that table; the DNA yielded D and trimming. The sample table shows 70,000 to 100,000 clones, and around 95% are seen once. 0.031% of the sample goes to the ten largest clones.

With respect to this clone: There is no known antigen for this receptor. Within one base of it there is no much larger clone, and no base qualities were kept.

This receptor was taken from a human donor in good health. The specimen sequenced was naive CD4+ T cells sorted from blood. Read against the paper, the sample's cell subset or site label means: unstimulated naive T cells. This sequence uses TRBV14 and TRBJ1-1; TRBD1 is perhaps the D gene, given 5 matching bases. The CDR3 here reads CASSQVPTPTGGEAFF. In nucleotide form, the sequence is TGTGCCAGCAGCCAAGTCCCGACCCCCACCGGGGGTGAAGCTTTCTTT.